This entry concerns a single T cell receptor beta chain. CDR1 is LGHNA, CDR2 YNFKEQ, per germline. The CDR3 has 18 amino acids. With 0 bases clipped from V and 5 bases from J, the junction kept 12 bases outside the gene matches. Treatment meaning: over 15 received Ad26.COV2.S at low or high dose, single or two shots; five or six received placebo; per-sample allocation not given. After the first vaccine or placebo injection, samples were drawn on day 63. Participants' vaccine, an Ad26 vector, delivered Wuhan-strain SARS-CoV-2 spike. The data were taken from a study of Ad26.COV2.S vaccination and SARS-CoV-2 variants. Study information: Vaccine-arm donor from the placebo-controlled COV1001 Ad26.COV2.S trial.

Profiled with immunoSEQ multiplex PCR; TCRdb holds only in-frame clones, not every one. The sample comprises around 400,000 clones, roughly 85% of which are singletons, and around 7.4% rests with the top ten. Sequences were derived from peripheral blood, sampled in a trial of Ad26.COV2.S vaccine versus placebo. The receptor's source is a person aged 18 to 65 who received the Ad26.COV2.S COVID-19 vaccine or a placebo. The chain joins TRBV4-2 to TRBJ2-1; 8 nucleotides align to TRBD2. The chain's CDR3 is CASSQDGWSGRIDNEQFF. CDR3 nucleotide sequence: TGTGCCAGCAGCCAAGATGGGTGGAGCGGGAGAATCGACAATGAGCAGTTCTTC.